Listed here is a single T cell receptor (beta chain). Its antigen is unknown. No per-base quality is available; no much larger clone lies one base away. This record comes from a study of blood T cell repertoires in COVID-19 (dated by TCRdb to 2020 to 2022). Concerning the study at large: Samples covering the acute and convalescent phases of COVID-19 were provided by collaborators in the United States, Italy and Spain. The material from the prospective study consisted of cDNA or gDNA derived from T cells, B-cell-depleted T cells, or PBMCs. Deeply sampled blood TCRbeta repertoires from subjects exposed to, actively infected with, or recovered from COVID-19 were included in the dataset. The repertoires were made available in a free public database intended to serve as a resource for research on the immune response to SARS-CoV-2. The samples were drawn from the first 160 participants of the ongoing ImmuneRACE study and from some 1,300 subjects provided by 6 global collaborators. Nearly every sample came with metadata listing a de-identified subject ID, COVID-19 status, age in years and sex. HLA class I and class II types, where available, came from metadata supplied by the sample provider rather than from assay-based typing.

CDR3 length: 16 amino acids, cysteine to phenylalanine. Only the CDR3 DNA is retained, 48 bases long and in frame from the first base. Trimming removed 4 bases from V and 4 bases from J, leaving 17 bases between the germline ends. Looking up the germline V gene (reference sequence) yields CDR1 LNHDA and CDR2 SQIVND. TCRbeta CDR3 regions were amplified from genomic DNA by means of the immunoSEQ Assay, a bias-controlled multiplex PCR. Concerning the study's data processing: The number of nucleated cells in each sample was estimated from the amplification of reference gene primers within the assay. To quantify the absolute abundance of each unique TCRbeta CDR3 rearrangement, sequence reads were collapsed and filtered. For each sample, productive Simpson clonality was calculated as the square root of Simpson's diversity index over productive rearrangements. TCRdb re-hosts the immuneACCESS table, in-frame sequences only. Its copies lack some clones; in the studies checked, an unresolved V gene accounts for under half of them, and the cause for the rest is not known. The D gene and trimming were derived from the DNA, and the V and J assignments and clone size from that table. Present in this sample are roughly 250,000 clones, 79% of which were seen just once. The leading ten clones occupy roughly 4% of the sample.

The collaborating institutions used their own protocols to collect whole blood in K2EDTA tubes. For TCRbeta analysis, collaborator samples were shipped as frozen whole blood, as isolated PBMCs, or as DNA extracted from either sample type. Summary of the overall study and its limitations: The amount of clinical and demographic metadata varied by source and participant and was provided uncurated.

The sequencing sample was made of peripheral blood. The sequence links TRBV19 to TRBJ1-5, with TRBD1 perhaps the D gene, on 5 matching bases. This sequence originates from a woman in her thirties or forties with active or convalescent COVID-19. The CDR3 is CASSTSWGGPNQPQHF. In nucleotides, the sequence is TGTGCCAGTAGTACGTCCTGGGGGGGACCTAATCAGCCCCAGCATTTT.